What follows describes a single T cell receptor (beta chain). Its antigen is not known. The CDR3 consists of 12 residues. The germline V gene has CDR1 KGHSH and CDR2 LQKENI. V shed 6 bases and J shed 1 base, with 7 bases lying between them. The data were obtained in a study of neoadjuvant nivolumab and ipilimumab in lung cancer. Study-wide background: Patients got nivolumab 3 mg/kg on days 1, 15 and 29; combination added ipilimumab 1 mg/kg day 1.

Study conclusions and caveats: TCR clonality did not significantly correlate with pathologic tumor regression.

Using immunoSEQ multiplex PCR, the repertoire was profiled, and TCRdb retains in-frame clones only, with some absent. The sample records more than 15,000 clones, roughly 80% being singletons. This clonotype was obtained from an adult with non-small cell lung cancer. This sample comprised tumor tissue, obtained after neoadjuvant nivolumab, alone or with ipilimumab, at or shortly before surgery. This chain uses TRBV18 with TRBJ2-7; D is unresolved. In nucleotides, the CDR3 is TGTGCCAGCTCGGGCCGGTCCTACGAGCAGTACTTC. Amino acids: CASSGRSYEQYF.